This is a list of T cell receptor beta chains from one sample in a study of shared clonotypes between healthy human individuals. This table comes from immunoSEQ multiplex PCR, and its TCRdb copy is limited to in-frame clones, with some not included. The sample lists over a million clones; around 97% were seen once. Sequenced: naive CD4+ T cells sorted from blood. These receptors came from a man in his thirties or forties in good health. CDR3s include the opening cysteine and the closing phenylalanine or tryptophan. A D gene is named only where the DNA matches it firmly.

d_call	v_call	j_call	cdr3_aa
TRBD1	TRBV7-9	TRBJ2-1	CASSLVSEDRVIIF
.	TRBV19	TRBJ2-5	CASSIVGGRAETQYF
.	TRBV20-1	TRBJ2-5	CTRLIGETQYF
TRBD2	TRBV18	TRBJ2-7	CASSPGRAGYEQYF
.	TRBV6-5	TRBJ1-4	CASSYSGVGANEKLFF
TRBD2	TRBV19	TRBJ2-6	CASSIGTSGSGANVLTF
.	TRBV5-4	TRBJ2-1	CASSPRGTYNEQFF
TRBD1	TRBV9	TRBJ1-3	CASSVKGDRGMGGNTIYF
TRBD2	TRBV5-6	TRBJ2-7	CASSKTSGYEQYF
TRBD2	TRBV29-1	TRBJ2-1	CSCWTSGYNEQFF